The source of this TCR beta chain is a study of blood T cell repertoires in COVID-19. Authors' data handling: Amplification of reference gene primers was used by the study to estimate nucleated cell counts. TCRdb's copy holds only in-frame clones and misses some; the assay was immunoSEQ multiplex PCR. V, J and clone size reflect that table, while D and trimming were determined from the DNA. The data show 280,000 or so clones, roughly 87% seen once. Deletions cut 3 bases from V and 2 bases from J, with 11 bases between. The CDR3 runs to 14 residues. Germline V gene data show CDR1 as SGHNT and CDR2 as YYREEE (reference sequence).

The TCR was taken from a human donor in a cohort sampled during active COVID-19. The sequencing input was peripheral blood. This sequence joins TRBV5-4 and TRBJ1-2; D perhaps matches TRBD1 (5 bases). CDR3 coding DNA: TGTGCCAGCAGCTCGGGGACTGCGAACTATGGCTACACCTTC. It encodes CASSSGTANYGYTF.